Presented here are 11 T cell receptor beta chains from one specimen sequenced in a study of cytotoxic CD8 clonotypes in ibrutinib-treated CLL. The assay was immunoSEQ multiplex PCR, and TCRdb's table has in-frame clones only and misses some. The sample shows fewer than 7,000 clones, roughly 74% of them seen only once. The starting material was PBMCs, obtained before ibrutinib treatment. Receptors originate from a human donor with chronic lymphocytic leukemia.

The J gene is TRBJ2-7, the V gene TRBV4-2, with unresolved D. Between the trimmed V and J ends, which lost 0 bases and 3 bases, there was a span of 6 bases. CDR3 size: 13 residues. Germline CDR1 LGHNA, CDR2 YNFKEQ. Here the CDR3 reads CASSQDLGYEQYF. The CDR3, as DNA: TGTGCCAGCAGCCAAGATCTAGGCTACGAGCAGTACTTC.

This sequence joins TRBV7-2 and TRBJ1-2; D ambiguous. In germline, CDR1 is SGHTA, CDR2 FQGNSA. The V end lost 5 bases, the J end lost 8 bases, and 12 bases lay between the germline ends. The CDR3 runs to 12 residues. This CDR3 is CASSLRAGGYTF. The CDR3 DNA reads TGTGCCAGCAGCCTCCGGGCCGGGGGCTACACCTTC. Full variable domain (outside the CDR3, taken from reference TRBV7-2 and TRBJ1-2): GAGVSQSPSNKVTEKGKDVELRCDPISGHTALYWYRQSLGQGLEFLIYFQGNSAPDKSGLPSDRFSAERTGGSVSTLTIQRTQQEDSAVYLCASSLRAGGYTFGSGTRLTVV.

This chain links TRBV29-1 with TRBJ2-1, with TRBD2 as a possible D gene (6 bases). The CDR3 is 12 amino acids. Per germline, CDR1 SQVTM and CDR2 ANQGSEA. V lost 5 bases and J 8 bases, leaving 13 bases between the germline ends. The DNA of the CDR3 is TGCAGCGTTAGCGGAGGGGCACATGAGCAGTTCTTC. This codes for CSVSGGAHEQFF.

V is TRBV5-1 and J is TRBJ2-7, with D hard to call. V lost 4 bases, J lost 0 bases, and 5 bases lay in between. The CDR3 is made up of 12 amino acids. CDR1 is SGHRS, CDR2 YFSETQ, per germline. DNA for the CDR3: TGCGCCAGCAGCCAAAGCTCCTACGAGCAGTACTTC. Its translation: CASSQSSYEQYF.

The rearrangement uses TRBV7-9 and TRBJ2-7; perhaps TRBD2 as D (5 bases). The CDR3 has 14 amino acids. Germline V gene lookup returns CDR1 SEHNR and CDR2 FQNEAQ (reference sequence). Trimming removed 2 bases at V and 6 bases at J, with 14 bases between. In DNA form, the CDR3 reads TGTGCCAGCAGCTTAACGGGGAGAGCCCTCGAGCAGTACTTC. This encodes CASSLTGRALEQYF. Full variable domain (remainder filled in from reference TRBV7-9 and TRBJ2-7): DTGVSQNPRHKITKRGQNVTFRCDPISEHNRLYWYRQTLGQGPEFLTYFQNEAQLEKSRLLSDRFSAERPKGSFSTLEIQRTEQGDSAMYLCASSLTGRALEQYFGPGTRLTVT.

The chain uses TRBV27 and TRBJ1-6; D remains unclear. With 6 bases removed from V and 10 bases from J, the gap between germline ends came to 16 bases. Germline V lookup: CDR1 MNHEY, CDR2 SMNVEV (reference sequence). This CDR3 has 14 residues. CDR3 coding DNA: TGTGCCAGCAGGCAAGAGGTGGGGAGATCACCCCTCCACTTT. Protein: CASRQEVGRSPLHF.

The chain carries TRBV6-5 and TRBJ1-2; D not resolved. Between the trimmed V and J ends, which lost 7 bases and 5 bases, there was a span of 17 bases. CDR3 length: 14 residues. From germline, CDR1 is MNHEY and CDR2 SVGAGI. CDR3 loop: CASTLSPATYGYTF. The CDR3 nucleotides are TGTGCCAGCACCTTATCCCCAGCCACATATGGCTACACCTTC.

The chain joins TRBV7-9 to TRBJ1-1; tentatively, D is TRBD1 (5 bases). Trimming shortened V by 0 bases and J by 12 bases, and 11 bases separated the two germline ends. This CDR3 is built from 12 residues. The germline gives CDR1 SEHNR, CDR2 FQNEAQ (reference sequence). CDR3 sequence: CASSLAGDVPFF. DNA of the CDR3: TGTGCCAGCAGCTTAGCCGGGGACGTCCCTTTCTTT.

The J gene is TRBJ2-1, the V gene TRBV4-2; the match to TRBD2 covers 9 bases. CDR3 length equals 16 residues. The germline CDR1 and CDR2 sequences are LGHNA and YNFKEQ. V lost 2 bases, J lost 9 bases, and 11 bases stayed unmatched. The CDR3 protein is CASSQPGMGLAGEQFF. Here the CDR3 DNA reads TGTGCCAGCAGCCAACCGGGGATGGGACTAGCAGGTGAGCAGTTCTTC.

The chain employs TRBV5-1 and TRBJ1-1, with D possibly matching TRBD1 (6 bases). The ends were cut back, 5 bases at V and 1 base at J, with 15 bases in the middle. Per the germline V gene, CDR1 is SGHRS and CDR2 is YFSETQ. The CDR3 is 15 residues long. CDR3 sequence reads: CASRLQGPKNTEAFF. The CDR3 DNA reads TGCGCCAGCAGGTTGCAGGGGCCCAAGAACACTGAAGCTTTCTTT.

The chain is built from TRBV11-1 and TRBJ2-7, with D tentatively TRBD1 or TRBD2 (5 bases each). Germline values: CDR1 SGHAT, CDR2 FQDESV (reference sequence). The V and J ends lost 5 bases and 6 bases respectively, with 26 bases between them. The CDR3 extends over 17 amino acids. Here the CDR3 DNA reads TGTGCCAGCAGCCCACGACATATGCCCCGGGACCGGGGCGAGCAGTACTTC. Its protein is CASSPRHMPRDRGEQYF. The full variable domain, rest sourced from reference TRBV11-1 and TRBJ2-7, is EAEVAQSPRYKITEKSQAVAFWCDPISGHATLYWYRQILGQGPELLVQFQDESVVDDSQLPKDRFSAERLKGVDSTLKIQPAELGDSAMYLCASSPRHMPRDRGEQYFGPGTRLTVT.